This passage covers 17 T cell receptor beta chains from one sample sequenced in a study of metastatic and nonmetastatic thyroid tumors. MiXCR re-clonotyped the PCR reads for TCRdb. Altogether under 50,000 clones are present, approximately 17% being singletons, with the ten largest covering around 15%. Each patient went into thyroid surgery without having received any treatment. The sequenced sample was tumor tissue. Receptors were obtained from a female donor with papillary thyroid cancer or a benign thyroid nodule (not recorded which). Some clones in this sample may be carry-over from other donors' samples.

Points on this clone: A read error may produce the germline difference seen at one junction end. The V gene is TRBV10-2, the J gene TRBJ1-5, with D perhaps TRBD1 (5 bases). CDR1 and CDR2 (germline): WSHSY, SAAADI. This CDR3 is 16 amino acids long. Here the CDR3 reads CASSDRNRSNNQPQHF. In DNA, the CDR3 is TGCGCCAGCAGTGATAGGAACAGGTCCAACAATCAGCCCCAGCACTTT.

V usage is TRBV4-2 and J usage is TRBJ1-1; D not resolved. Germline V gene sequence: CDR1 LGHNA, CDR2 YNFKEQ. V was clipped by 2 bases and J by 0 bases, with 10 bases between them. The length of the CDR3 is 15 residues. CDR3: CASSQNTQMNTEAFF. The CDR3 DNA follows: TGTGCCAGCAGCCAAAATACACAAATGAACACTGAAGCTTTCTTT.

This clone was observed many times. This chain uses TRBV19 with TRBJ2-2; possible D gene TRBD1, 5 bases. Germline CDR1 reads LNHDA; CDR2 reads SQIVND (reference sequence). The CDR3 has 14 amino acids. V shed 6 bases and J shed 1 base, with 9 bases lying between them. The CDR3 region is CASRGQGNTGELFF. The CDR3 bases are TGTGCCAGTAGAGGGCAGGGGAACACCGGGGAGCTGTTTTTT.

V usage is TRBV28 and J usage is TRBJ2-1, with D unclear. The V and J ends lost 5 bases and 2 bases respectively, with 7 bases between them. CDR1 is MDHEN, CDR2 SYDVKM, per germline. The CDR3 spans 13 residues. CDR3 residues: CASSNTAYNEQFF. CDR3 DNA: TGTGCCAGCAGTAATACAGCCTACAATGAGCAGTTCTTC. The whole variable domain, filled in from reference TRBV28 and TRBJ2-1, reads DVKVTQSSRYLVKRTGEKVFLECVQDMDHENMFWYRQDPGLGLRLIYFSYDVKMKEKGDIPEGYSVSREKKERFSLILESASTNQTSMYLCASSNTAYNEQFFGPGTRLTVL.

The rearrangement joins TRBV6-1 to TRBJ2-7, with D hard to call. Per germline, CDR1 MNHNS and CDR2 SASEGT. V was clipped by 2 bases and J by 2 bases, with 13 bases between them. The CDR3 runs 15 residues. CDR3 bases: TGTGCCAGCAGTGAACAGCATCTACTAACCTACGAGCAGTACTTC. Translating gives CASSEQHLLTYEQYF.

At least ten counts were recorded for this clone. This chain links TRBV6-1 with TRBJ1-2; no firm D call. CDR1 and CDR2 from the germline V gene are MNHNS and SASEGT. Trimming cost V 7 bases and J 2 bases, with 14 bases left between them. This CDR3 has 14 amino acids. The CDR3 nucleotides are TGTGCCAGCACCCAAACCGACGGAAACTATGGCTACACCTTC. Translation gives CASTQTDGNYGYTF.

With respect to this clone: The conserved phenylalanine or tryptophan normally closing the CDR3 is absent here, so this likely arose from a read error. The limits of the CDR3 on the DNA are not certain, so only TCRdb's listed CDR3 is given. The chain's CDR3 is CASREGTGSGEQLL. The gene calls are TRBV10-1 and TRBJ2-1; the tabulated D call, TRBD1, remains unverified against the DNA. Germline CDR1 WNHNN, CDR2 SYGVQD (reference sequence). The CDR3 spans 14 residues, counting both ends.

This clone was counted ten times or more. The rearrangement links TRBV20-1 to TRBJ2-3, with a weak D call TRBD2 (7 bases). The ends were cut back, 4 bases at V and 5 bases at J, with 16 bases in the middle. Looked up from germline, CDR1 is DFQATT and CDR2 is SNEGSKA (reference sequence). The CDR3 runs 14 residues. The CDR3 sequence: CSAIWGGAGDTQYF. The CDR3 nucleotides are TGCAGTGCTATCTGGGGGGGGGCTGGAGATACGCAGTATTTT.

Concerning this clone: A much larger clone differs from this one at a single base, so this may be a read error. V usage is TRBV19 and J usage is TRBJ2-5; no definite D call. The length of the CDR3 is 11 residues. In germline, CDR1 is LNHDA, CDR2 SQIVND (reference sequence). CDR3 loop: CASSIGQTHYF. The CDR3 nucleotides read TGTGCCAGTAGTATAGGGCAGACCCATTACTTC.

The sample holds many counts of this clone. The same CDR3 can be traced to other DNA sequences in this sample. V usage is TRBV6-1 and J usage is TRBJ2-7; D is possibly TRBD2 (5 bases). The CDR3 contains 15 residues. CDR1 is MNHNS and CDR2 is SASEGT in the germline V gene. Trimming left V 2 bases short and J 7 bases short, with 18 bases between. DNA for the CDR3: TGTGCCAGCAGTGAATCGGTGCGGGCGTTTGAGGAGCAGTACTTC. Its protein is CASSESVRAFEEQYF.

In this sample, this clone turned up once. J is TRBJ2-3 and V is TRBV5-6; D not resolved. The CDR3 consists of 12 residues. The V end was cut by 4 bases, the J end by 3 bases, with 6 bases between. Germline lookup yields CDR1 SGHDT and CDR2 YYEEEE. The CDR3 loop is CASSIGTDTQYF. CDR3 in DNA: TGTGCCAGCAGCATAGGGACAGATACGCAGTATTTT. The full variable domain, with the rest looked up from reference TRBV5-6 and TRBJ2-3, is DAGVTQSPTHLIKTRGQQVTLRCSPKSGHDTVSWYQQALGQGPQFIFQYYEEEERQRGNFPDRFSGHQFPNYSSELNVNALLLGDSALYLCASSIGTDTQYFGPGTRLTVL.

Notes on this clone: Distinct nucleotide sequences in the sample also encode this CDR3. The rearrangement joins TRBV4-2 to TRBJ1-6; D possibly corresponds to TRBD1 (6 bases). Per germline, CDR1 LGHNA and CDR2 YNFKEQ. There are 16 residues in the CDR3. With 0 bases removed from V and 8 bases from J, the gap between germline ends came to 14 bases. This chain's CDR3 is CASSQDVGTRYSPLHF. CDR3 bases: TGTGCCAGCAGCCAAGATGTGGGGACACGATATTCACCCCTCCACTTT.

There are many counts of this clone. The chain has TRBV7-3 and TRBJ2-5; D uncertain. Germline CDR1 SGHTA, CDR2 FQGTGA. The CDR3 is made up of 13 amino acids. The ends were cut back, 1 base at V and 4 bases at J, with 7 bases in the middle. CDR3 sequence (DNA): TGTGCCAGCAGCTTAAATCTGGGAGAGACCCAGTACTTC. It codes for CASSLNLGETQYF.

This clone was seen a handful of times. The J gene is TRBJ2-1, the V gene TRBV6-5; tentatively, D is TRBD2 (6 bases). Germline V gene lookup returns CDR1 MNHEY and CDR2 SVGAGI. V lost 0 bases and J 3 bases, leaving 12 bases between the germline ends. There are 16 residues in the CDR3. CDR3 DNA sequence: TGTGCCAGCAGTTACTCTCTTAGCGGAATCTACAATGAGCAGTTCTTC. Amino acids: CASSYSLSGIYNEQFF.

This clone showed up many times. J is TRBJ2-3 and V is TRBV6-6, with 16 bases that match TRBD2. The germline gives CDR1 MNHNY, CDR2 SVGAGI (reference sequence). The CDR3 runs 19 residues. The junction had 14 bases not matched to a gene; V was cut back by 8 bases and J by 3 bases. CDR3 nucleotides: TGTGCCAGCCGAAAGGGGACTAGCGGGAGGGCCCTCGCGACAGATACGCAGTATTTT. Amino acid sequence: CASRKGTSGRALATDTQYF.

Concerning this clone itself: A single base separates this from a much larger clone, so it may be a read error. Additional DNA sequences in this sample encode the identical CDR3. CDR3 loop: CASSLTPPPETQYF. The DNA of the CDR3 is TGTGCCAGCAGCTTGACCCCGCCCCCGGAGACCCAGTACTTC. The gene calls are TRBV7-2 and TRBJ2-5; D is uncertain. Germline V CDR1 and CDR2: SGHTA, FQGNSA. The V end was cut by 3 bases, the J end by 5 bases, with 13 bases between. This CDR3 is 14 amino acids long.

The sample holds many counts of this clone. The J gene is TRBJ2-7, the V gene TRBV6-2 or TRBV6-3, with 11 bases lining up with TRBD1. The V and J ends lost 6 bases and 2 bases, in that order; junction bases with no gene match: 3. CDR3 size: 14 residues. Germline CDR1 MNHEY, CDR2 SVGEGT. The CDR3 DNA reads TGTGCCAGCAGCGCGGGACAGGGGGCCTACGAGCAGTACTTC. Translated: CASSAGQGAYEQYF.